One sample yielded the 14 T cell receptor beta chains listed below, sequenced in a study of technical replicates of blood from a handful of donors (dated by TCRdb to the late 2010s). The library was built by means of the immunoSEQ multiplex PCR assay. TCRdb re-hosts the immuneACCESS table, in-frame sequences only. Its copies lack some clones; in the studies checked, an unresolved V gene accounts for under half of them, and the cause for the rest is not known. This sample comprises around 100,000 clones, approximately 95% of them detected only once. Roughly 0.3% of the sample belongs to the ten largest clones. The sequenced material came from T cells isolated from PBMCs. These receptors came from a human donor in good health.

The CDR3 here is CASRLARGTSGRFTDTQYF. CDR3 sequence (DNA): TGTGCAAGTCGCTTAGCCCGGGGGACTAGCGGGAGGTTCACAGATACGCAGTATTTT. The chain carries TRBV12-2 and TRBJ2-3; TRBD2, as called in the table, went unchecked against the DNA. TRBV12-2 is termed a pseudogene. The CDR3 covers 19 residues.

This chain links TRBV5-4 with TRBJ1-1; weak D call: TRBD1 (5 bases). CDR1 and CDR2 from the germline V gene are SGHNT and YYREEE (reference sequence). There are 15 residues in the CDR3. Trimming took 2 bases from V and 1 from J, leaving 12 bases between them. CDR3 in DNA: TGTGCCAGCAGCTTTGGAGGGGCAACGAACACTGAAGCTTTCTTT. Protein: CASSFGGATNTEAFF.

This rearrangement joins TRBV5-1 to TRBJ2-4; 10 bases fit TRBD2. The J segment lost 6 bases and the V segment lost 4 bases, leaving 19 bases of the junction unmatched. The CDR3 runs to 19 residues. Germline CDR1 SGHRS, CDR2 YFSETQ. CDR3 amino acids: CASSPSAEREGYRGNIQYF. In DNA, the CDR3 is TGCGCCAGCAGCCCAAGCGCTGAGCGGGAGGGTTACCGTGGAAACATTCAGTACTTC.

J is TRBJ2-2 and V is TRBV7-6, with 7 bases that match TRBD1. Germline CDR1 is SGHVS and CDR2 is FNYEAQ. The CDR3 has 16 amino acids. The V gene end was trimmed by 5 bases and the J gene end by 2 bases; junction bases not matched to a gene: 8. The chain's CDR3 is CASSNTGTVNTGELFF. DNA of the CDR3: TGTGCCAGCAGCAATACCGGGACAGTTAACACCGGGGAGCTGTTTTTT.

V and J are TRBV14 and TRBJ2-7; 11 bases align to TRBD2. Unmatched junction bases numbered 2, after V lost 2 bases and J lost 2 bases. CDR1 SGHDN and CDR2 FVKESK come from the germline V gene. The CDR3 has 15 amino acids. The CDR3 coding sequence is TGTGCCAGCAGCCAACATAGCGGGAGGGCCTACGAGCAGTACTTC. Protein product: CASSQHSGRAYEQYF.

The chain links TRBV29-1 to TRBJ2-2; the match to TRBD1 covers 10 bases. The CDR3 covers 15 residues. The ends lost 6 bases at V and 0 bases at J; junction bases unmatched: 4. Germline V gene sequence: CDR1 SQVTM, CDR2 ANQGSEA. The chain's CDR3 is CSVGQGVSNTGELFF. CDR3 DNA: TGCAGCGTCGGACAGGGGGTTTCGAACACCGGGGAGCTGTTTTTT.

The chain joins TRBV6-5 to TRBJ2-7, with a weak D call TRBD1 (6 bases). Germline V gene lookup returns CDR1 MNHEY and CDR2 SVGAGI. The CDR3 runs 14 residues. Between the trimmed V and J ends, which lost 2 bases and 2 bases, there was a span of 10 bases. CDR3: CASSYTDSPYEQYF. CDR3 DNA sequence: TGTGCCAGCAGTTACACGGACAGCCCCTACGAGCAGTACTTC.

This clone was counted a few times. The chain links TRBV6-5 to TRBJ1-3; a possible D gene is TRBD1 (6 bases). The CDR3 consists of 14 residues. V shed 7 bases and J shed 0 bases, with 10 bases lying between them. Germline lookup yields CDR1 MNHEY and CDR2 SVGAGI. This chain's CDR3 is CASNTGPSGNTIYF. The CDR3 nucleotides are TGTGCCAGCAATACAGGGCCCTCTGGAAACACCATATATTTT.

This sequence joins TRBV29-1 and TRBJ2-1, with 10 bases matching TRBD2. The V segment lost 4 bases and the J segment 3 bases; nucleotides outside the gene matches: 15. Germline values: CDR1 SQVTM, CDR2 ANQGSEA. There are 18 residues in the CDR3. The CDR3 is CSVVQNPYTSGIYNEQFF. In DNA, the CDR3 is TGCAGCGTTGTCCAAAACCCATATACTAGCGGGATCTACAATGAGCAGTTCTTC.

V gene TRBV15 combines with J gene TRBJ1-5; D is unclear. CDR3 length: 16 amino acids. The V gene lost 0 bases and the J gene lost 1 base, with 10 bases spanning the gap. In germline, CDR1 is LNHNV, CDR2 YYDKDF (reference sequence). This CDR3 reads CATSRDPPGSNQPQHF. CDR3 DNA sequence: TGTGCCACCAGCAGAGATCCCCCCGGGAGCAATCAGCCCCAGCATTTT.

The CDR3 reads CASSDRLAGVYEQYF. CDR3 DNA: TGTGCCAGCAGTGATAGACTAGCGGGAGTATACGAGCAGTACTTC. The chain recombines TRBV27 with TRBJ2-7, with TRBD2 identical over 12 bases. CDR3 length equals 15 residues. Unmatched junction bases numbered 6, after V lost 5 bases and J lost 4 bases. Germline loops: CDR1 MNHEY, CDR2 SMNVEV (reference sequence).

The chain is built from TRBV18 and TRBJ1-1; D unresolved. The germline gives CDR1 KGHSH, CDR2 LQKENI. V was pared by 3 bases and J by 6 bases, with 14 bases between. The length of the CDR3 is 14 residues. DNA for the CDR3: TGTGCCAGCTCACCCGGGCTTGGTAGCGCTGAAGCTTTCTTT. Protein sequence: CASSPGLGSAEAFF. The whole variable domain, remainder taken from reference TRBV18 and TRBJ1-1, is NAGVMQNPRHLVRRRGQEARLRCSPMKGHSHVYWYRQLPEEGLKFMVYLQKENIIDESGMPKERFSAEFPKEGPSILRIQQVVRGDSAAYFCASSPGLGSAEAFFGQGTRLTVV.

V gene TRBV27 combines with J gene TRBJ2-7; 7 bases fit TRBD1. Looked up from germline, CDR1 is MNHEY and CDR2 is SMNVEV (reference sequence). The V gene end was trimmed by 7 bases and the J gene end by 1 base; junction bases not matched to a gene: 10. The CDR3 extends over 15 amino acids. The CDR3, as DNA: TGTGCCAGCACGGGACAGTCCCGATCTTCCTACGAGCAGTACTTC. It encodes CASTGQSRSSYEQYF.

The genes are TRBV4-1 and TRBJ2-1; D is unresolved. The CDR3 loop spans 11 amino acids. Germline V gene lookup returns CDR1 MGHRA and CDR2 YSYEKL. The V gene lost 1 base and the J gene lost 13 bases, with 8 bases spanning the gap. The chain's CDR3 is CASSQGLNQFF. Here the CDR3 DNA reads TGCGCCAGCAGCCAAGGACTGAACCAGTTCTTC.